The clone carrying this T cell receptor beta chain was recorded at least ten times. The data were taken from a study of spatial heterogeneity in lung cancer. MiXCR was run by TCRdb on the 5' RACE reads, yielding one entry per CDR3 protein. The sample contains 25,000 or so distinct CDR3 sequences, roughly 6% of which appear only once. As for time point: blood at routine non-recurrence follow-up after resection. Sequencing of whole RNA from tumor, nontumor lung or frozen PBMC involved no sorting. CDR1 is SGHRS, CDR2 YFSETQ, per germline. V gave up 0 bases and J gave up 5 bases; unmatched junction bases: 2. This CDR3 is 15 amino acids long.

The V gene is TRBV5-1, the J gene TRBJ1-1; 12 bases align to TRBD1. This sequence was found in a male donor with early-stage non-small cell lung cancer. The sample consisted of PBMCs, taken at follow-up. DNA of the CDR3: TGCGCCAGCAGCTTGGTGGGACAGGGGGCGACTGAAGCTTTCTTT. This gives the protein CASSLVGQGATEAFF.